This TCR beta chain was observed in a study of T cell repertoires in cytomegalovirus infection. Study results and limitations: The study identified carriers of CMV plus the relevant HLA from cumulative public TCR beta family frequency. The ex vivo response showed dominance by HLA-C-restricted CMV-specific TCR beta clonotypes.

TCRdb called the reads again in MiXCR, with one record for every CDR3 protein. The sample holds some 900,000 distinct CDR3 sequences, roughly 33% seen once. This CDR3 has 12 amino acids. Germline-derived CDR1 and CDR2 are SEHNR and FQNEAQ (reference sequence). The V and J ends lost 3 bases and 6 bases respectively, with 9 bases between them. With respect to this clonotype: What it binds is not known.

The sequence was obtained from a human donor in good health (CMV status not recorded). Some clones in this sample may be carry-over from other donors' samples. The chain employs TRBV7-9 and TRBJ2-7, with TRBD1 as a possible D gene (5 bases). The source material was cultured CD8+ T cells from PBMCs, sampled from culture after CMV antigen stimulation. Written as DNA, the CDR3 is TGTGCCAGCAGCTTGGTAAGGGGCGAGCAGTACTTC. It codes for CASSLVRGEQYF.